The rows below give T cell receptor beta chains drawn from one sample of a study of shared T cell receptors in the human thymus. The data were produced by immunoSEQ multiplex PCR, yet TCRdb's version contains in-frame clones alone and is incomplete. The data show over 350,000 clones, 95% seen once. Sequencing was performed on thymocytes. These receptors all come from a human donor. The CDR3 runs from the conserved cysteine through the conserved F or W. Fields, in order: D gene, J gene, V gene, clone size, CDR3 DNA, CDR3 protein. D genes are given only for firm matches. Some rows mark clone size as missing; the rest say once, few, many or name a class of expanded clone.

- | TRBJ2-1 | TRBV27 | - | TGTGCCAGCAGTGTGGGACATCGGAATGAGCAGTTCTTC | CASSVGHRNEQFF
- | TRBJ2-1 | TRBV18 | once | TGTGCCAGCTCACCGCGACAGACCTTGGAGCAGTTCTTC | CASSPRQTLEQFF
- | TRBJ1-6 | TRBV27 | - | TGTGCCAGCAGTCCTCGGGGTGGGGATTCACCCCTCCACTTT | CASSPRGGDSPLHF
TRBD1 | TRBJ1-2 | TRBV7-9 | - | TGTGCCAGCAGCCCGGGACAGGGTTATTACTATGGCTACACCTTC | CASSPGQGYYYGYTF
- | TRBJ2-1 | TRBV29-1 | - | TGCAGCGTTGATTTCGACGGGGATTCCTACAATGAGCAGTTCTTC | CSVDFDGDSYNEQFF
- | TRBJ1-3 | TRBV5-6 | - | TGTGCCAGCTGGAGTAGCGGCTCAAGAAACACCATATATTTT | CASWSSGSRNTIYF
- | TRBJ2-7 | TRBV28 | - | TGTGCCAGCAGTTTATCGGGGTTCTCGGTGGAGCAGTACTTC | CASSLSGFSVEQYF
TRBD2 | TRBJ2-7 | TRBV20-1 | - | TGCAGTGCCGTGGCGGGAGGTGAGCAGTACTTC | CSAVAGGEQYF
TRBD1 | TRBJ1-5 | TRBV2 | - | TGTGCCAGCAGCTTACAGGGGGCTGGCAATCAGCCCCAGCATTTT | CASSLQGAGNQPQHF
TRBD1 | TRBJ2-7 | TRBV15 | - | TGTGCCACCAGCAGAGATCACGGGGACAGCCCCCCACCGATCTTCTACGAGCAGTACTTC | CATSRDHGDSPPPIFYEQYF
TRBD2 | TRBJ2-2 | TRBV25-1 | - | TGTGCCAGCACACAGACTAGCGGGAGGTCCCCAGGCACCGGGGAGCTGTTTTTT | CASTQTSGRSPGTGELFF
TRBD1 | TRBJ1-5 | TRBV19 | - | TGTGCCAGTAGTCCGCAGGACAGGGGGGGGCAGCCCCAGCATTTT | CASSPQDRGGQPQHF
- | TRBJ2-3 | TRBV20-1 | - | TGCAGTGCGGCGGTAGTTAATACGCAGTATTTT | CSAAVVNTQYF
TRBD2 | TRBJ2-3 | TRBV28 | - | TGTGCCAGCAATTTTCCACGACTAGCGGGAGTGGCAGATACGCAGTATTTT | CASNFPRLAGVADTQYF
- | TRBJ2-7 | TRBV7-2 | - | TGTGCCAGCAGCTTTTATAATAGCGGACGCTCCTACGAGCAGTACTTC | CASSFYNSGRSYEQYF
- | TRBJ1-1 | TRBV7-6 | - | TGTGCCAGCAGCTTAGGAAGGAGTCGGGAAGCTTTCTTT | CASSLGRSREAFF
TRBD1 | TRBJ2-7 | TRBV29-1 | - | TGCAGCGTTGCGGGACAGGGCTACGAGCAGTACTTC | CSVAGQGYEQYF
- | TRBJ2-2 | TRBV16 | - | TGTGCCAGCAGCCCTAACCCCCCAGGCTGGGGCGCCGGGGAGCTGTTTTTT | CASSPNPPGWGAGELFF
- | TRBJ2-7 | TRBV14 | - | TGTGCCAGCAGCCATTATAAAGGGGGAGGGCCGTACGAGCAGTACTTC | CASSHYKGGGPYEQYF
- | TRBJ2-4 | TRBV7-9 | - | TGTGCCAGCAGCTTAGAGGGAGCCAAAAACATTCAGTACTTC | CASSLEGAKNIQYF
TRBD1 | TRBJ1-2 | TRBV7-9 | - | TGTGCCAGCAGCTTAGGGCAGGGGGACGGCTACACCTTC | CASSLGQGDGYTF
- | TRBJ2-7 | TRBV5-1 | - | TGCGCCAGCAGCTTGGCCGTTGGACAGTCCTACGAGCAGTACTTC | CASSLAVGQSYEQYF
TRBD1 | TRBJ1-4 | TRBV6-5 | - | TGTGCCAGCAGGCGGGACAGGGGATGGAATGAAAAACTGTTTTTT | CASRRDRGWNEKLFF
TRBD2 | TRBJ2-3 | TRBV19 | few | TGTGCCAGTAGTAGGGGACTAGCGGGAGGCTACACAGATACGCAGTATTTT | CASSRGLAGGYTDTQYF
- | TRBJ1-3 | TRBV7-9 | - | TGTGCCAGCAGCTTACGTTCAGCCGACTCTGGAAACACCATATATTTT | CASSLRSADSGNTIYF
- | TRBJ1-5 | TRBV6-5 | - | TGTGCCAGCAGGGAACATGGATGGAGCAATCAGCCCCAGCATTTT | CASREHGWSNQPQHF
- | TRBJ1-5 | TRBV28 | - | TGTGCCAGCGGACAGCCCCAGCATTTT | CASGQPQHF
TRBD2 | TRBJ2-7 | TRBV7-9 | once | TGTGCCAGCAGCTTGGGGGGACTAGCGGGAGTTTCCGAGCAGTACTTC | CASSLGGLAGVSEQYF
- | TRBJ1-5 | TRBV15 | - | TGTGCCACCAGCAGAGTCGGAGGAGGTCCCTATAGCAATCAGCCCCAGCATTTT | CATSRVGGGPYSNQPQHF
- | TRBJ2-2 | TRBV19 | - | TGTGCCAGTAGTATAGCCACCCGCCCGAACACCGGGGAGCTGTTTTTT | CASSIATRPNTGELFF
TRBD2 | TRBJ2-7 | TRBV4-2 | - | TGTGCCAGCAGCCAAGTGACTAGCGGAGGGGACGAGCAGTACTTC | CASSQVTSGGDEQYF
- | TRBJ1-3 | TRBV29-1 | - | TGCAGCGTTCGGTTGCTAAACACCATATATTTT | CSVRLLNTIYF
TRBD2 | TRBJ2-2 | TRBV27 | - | TGTGCCAGCAGTTTATGGGGGGGTAACACCGGGGAGCTGTTTTTT | CASSLWGGNTGELFF
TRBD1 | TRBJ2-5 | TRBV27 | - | TGTGCCAGCAGGGGACAGGTCCCCGTGGAGACCCAGTACTTC | CASRGQVPVETQYF
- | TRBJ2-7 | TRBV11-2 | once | TGTGCCAGCAGCTTACTGACAGCGAGCTACGAGCAGTACTTC | CASSLLTASYEQYF
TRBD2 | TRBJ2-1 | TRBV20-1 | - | TGCATGCCGATAGCGGGTGAGCAGTTCTTC | CMPIAGEQFF
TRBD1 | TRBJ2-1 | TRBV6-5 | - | TGTGCCAGCAGTTGGGGACAGGGGGTCAACAATGAGCAGTTCTTC | CASSWGQGVNNEQFF
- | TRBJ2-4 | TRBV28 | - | TGTGCCAGCAGCCGGGACAACAAAAACATTCAGTACTTC | CASSRDNKNIQYF
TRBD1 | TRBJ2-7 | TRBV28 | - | TGTGCCAGCAGGTCCGACAGGGCTTTCTTCCACGAGCAGTACTTC | CASRSDRAFFHEQYF
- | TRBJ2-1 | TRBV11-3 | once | TGTGCCAGCAGCGCGTGGGGCGAGCAGTCCTTTGAGCAGTTCTTC | CASSAWGEQSFEQFF
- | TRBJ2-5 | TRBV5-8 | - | TGTGCCAGCAGCGATGGGACGGGAGAGACCCAGTACTTC | CASSDGTGETQYF
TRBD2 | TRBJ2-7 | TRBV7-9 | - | TGTGCCAGCAGGGGCCTAGCGGGAGACCATTCACTAATCGAGCAGTACTTC | CASRGLAGDHSLIEQYF
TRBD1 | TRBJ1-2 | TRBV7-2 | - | TGTGCCAGCAGCTGGACAGGGGGCGGCGACTATGGCTACACCTTC | CASSWTGGGDYGYTF
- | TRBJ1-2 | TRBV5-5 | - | TGTGCCAGCAGCTTGGGCCCCAGGATGCTCTATGGCTACACCTTC | CASSLGPRMLYGYTF
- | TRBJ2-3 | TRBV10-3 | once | TGTGCCATCAGTGAACGGGGGCGGGATACGCAGTATTTT | CAISERGRDTQYF
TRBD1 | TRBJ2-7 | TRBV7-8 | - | TGTGCCAGCAGCTCTGACGGGAGGACAGGGGAGCGCAACGAGCAGTACTTC | CASSSDGRTGERNEQYF
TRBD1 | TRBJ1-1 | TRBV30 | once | TGTGCCTGGAGAGGTCGGACAGGGCGGACTGAAGCTTTCTTT | CAWRGRTGRTEAFF
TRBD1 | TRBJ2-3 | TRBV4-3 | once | TGCGCCAGCAGCCAGATCTGGGACAGAGACACAGATACGCAGTATTTT | CASSQIWDRDTDTQYF